A selection of T cell receptor beta chains follows, all from one sample in a study of long-term antiretroviral therapy in people with HIV. Here immunoSEQ multiplex PCR was the method, and the copy in TCRdb shows in-frame clones only, minus some. Of around 29,000 clones in the sample, 95% were seen once. Specimen: unsorted PBMCs, collected 5.3 years after starting antiretroviral therapy. The receptors originated from a man younger than 45 with HIV. The CDR3 runs from the conserved cysteine through the conserved F or W. Each record gives: J gene, D gene, V gene, clone size, CDR3 DNA, CDR3 protein. A D gene is named only where the DNA matches it firmly. Size is stated for part of the rows, as once, few or many counts, or as a class when the clone is expanded.

>TRBJ1-3|-|TRBV5-1|-
TGCGCCAGCAGCTTGGATATCGACAGCTCTGGAAACACCATATATTTT
CASSLDIDSSGNTIYF
>TRBJ2-7|TRBD1|TRBV30|-
TGTGCCTGGAGTGGACAGGGCTACGAGCAGTACTTC
CAWSGQGYEQYF
>TRBJ1-6|TRBD1|TRBV5-1|-
TGCGCCAGCGGACAAGGGACAGGGAGTTCACCCCTCCACTTT
CASGQGTGSSPLHF
>TRBJ2-3|-|TRBV18|-
TGTGCCAGCTCCCTGCTTCCAGAGATTCCCACAGATACGCAGTATTTT
CASSLLPEIPTDTQYF
>TRBJ2-5|TRBD2|TRBV7-2|-
TGTGCCAGCAGCTCGTACGGGACTAGCCTACACTTC
CASSSYGTSLHF
>TRBJ1-1|-|TRBV5-4|-
TGTGCCAGCAGCTTGGTTTTCCCGGGAAATCCGAACACTGAAGCTTTCTTT
CASSLVFPGNPNTEAFF
>TRBJ1-2|-|TRBV6-6|-
TGTGCCAGCAGTTACACCCGGGACATTGGCTACACCTTC
CASSYTRDIGYTF
>TRBJ2-1|TRBD2|TRBV7-2|-
TGTGCCAGCAGCTTAGCCCCAGCGGGAGGGGTTTACAATGAGCAGTTCTTC
CASSLAPAGGVYNEQFF
>TRBJ2-1|-|TRBV27|-
TGTGCCAGCACCTCGCTTTCTGAGCAGTTCTTC
CASTSLSEQFF
>TRBJ1-2|-|TRBV2|-
TGTGCCAGCAGTGAAGCCTTGGGGGCCCGGGTGGGTTATGGCTACACCTTC
CASSEALGARVGYGYTF
>TRBJ2-5|-|TRBV7-3|-
TGTGCCAGCAGAGATGGGGACCGCGAGACCCAGTACTTC
CASRDGDRETQYF
>TRBJ1-2|TRBD1|TRBV4-3|-
TGCGCCAGCAGCCGGTATACCGGGACAGATCGCCAGGGCTACACCTTC
CASSRYTGTDRQGYTF
>TRBJ1-2|-|TRBV7-2|-
TGTGCCAGCAGCTTGGGGGGGTTAGCCTATGGCTACACCTTC
CASSLGGLAYGYTF
>TRBJ2-7|-|TRBV6-1|-
TGTGCCAGCAGTGAAGCGGAGGGCTCTGGGAACGAGCAGTACTTC
CASSEAEGSGNEQYF
>TRBJ1-4|TRBD1|TRBV5-6|-
TGTGCCAGCAGCCTGACAGGGGAATATGAAAAACTGTTTTTT
CASSLTGEYEKLFF
>TRBJ2-1|-|TRBV9|-
TGTGCCAGCAGCGAGAGGGGCGTAAACAATGAGCAGTTCTTC
CASSERGVNNEQFF
>TRBJ2-7|-|TRBV6-6|-
TGTGCCAGCTCCGGGACTTCCTACGAGCAGTACTTC
CASSGTSYEQYF
>TRBJ2-7|-|TRBV19|large
TGTGCCAGTAGTATAGTCGGCGGGGAATACGAGCAGTACTTC
CASSIVGGEYEQYF
>TRBJ1-5|-|TRBV15|-
TGTGCCACCAGCAGAGATAGTAGTCAGCCCCAGCATTTT
CATSRDSSQPQHF
>TRBJ1-2|-|TRBV18|-
TGTGCCAGCTCACCACCTGCGGGACTGGGGTATGGCTACACCTTC
CASSPPAGLGYGYTF
>TRBJ2-7|-|TRBV7-9|once
TGTGCCAGCAGCTTTTCAAACGAGCAGTACTTC
CASSFSNEQYF
>TRBJ1-2|-|TRBV7-8|-
TGTGCCAGCAGCTTAGGAGGTCGGGACTCAGGAGGCTACACCTTC
CASSLGGRDSGGYTF
>TRBJ2-7|TRBD1|TRBV19|-
TGTGCCAGTAGTGCCCCACAGGGGTACGAGCAGTACTTC
CASSAPQGYEQYF
>TRBJ1-1|-|TRBV18|-
TGTGCCAGCTCGGGGGGGCAGAACACTGAAGCTTTCTTT
CASSGGQNTEAFF
>TRBJ2-5|-|TRBV30|-
TGTGCCTGGAGTGTCGGGGCCAGCGTGTACTTC
CAWSVGASVYF
>TRBJ1-1|-|TRBV21-1|once
TGTGCCAGCAGCAAAGAAAACAGCCAATTT
CASSKENSQF
>TRBJ1-2|-|TRBV6-5|once
TGTGCCAGCAGTTACGCATATGTGAAGGGGAGCTATGGCTACACCTTC
CASSYAYVKGSYGYTF
>TRBJ2-5|TRBD2|TRBV5-1|-
TGCGCCAGCAGCTTACCGACTAGCGGGGAGACCCAGTACTTC
CASSLPTSGETQYF